Listed here are 16 T cell receptor beta chains from one sample, sequenced in a study of T-cell reconstitution after alpha-beta-depleted transplantation in children. Unique molecular identifiers were incorporated during preparation of the TCRbeta library. TCRdb used MiXCR to reprocess the PCR reads, holding one entry per CDR3 protein. The sample gives some 200,000 distinct CDR3 sequences, about 8.4% of which show up once; approximately 34% is in the top ten. The sequenced sample was PBMCs, mostly from graft donor cells, obtained 360 days after TCRalphabeta/CD19-depleted stem cell transplant. These receptors came from a male patient between 2 and 10 years old who had a stem cell transplant for acute myeloid leukemia, so the T cells may come from the graft donor.

This clonotype was observed a few times. This chain connects TRBV6-1 to TRBJ2-5, with D perhaps matching TRBD2 (5 bases). CDR1 and CDR2 from the germline V gene are MNHNS and SASEGT. The CDR3 is 12 amino acids. The V gene lost 5 bases and the J gene lost 7 bases, with 11 bases spanning the gap. The CDR3 is CASSPSEGTQYF. Here the CDR3 DNA reads TGTGCCAGCAGTCCTTCAGAGGGGACCCAGTACTTC.

There are a few counts of this clonotype. The chain joins TRBV29-1 to TRBJ1-4, with D maybe TRBD1 (6 bases). Germline V gene data show CDR1 as SQVTM and CDR2 as ANQGSEA. The CDR3 extends over 13 amino acids. The V gene lost 5 bases and the J gene lost 3 bases, with 10 bases spanning the gap. The CDR3 DNA reads as TGCAGCGTTAGGGGGACTTCTAATGAAAAACTGTTTTTT. Its translation is CSVRGTSNEKLFF.

This clonotype was observed a few times. This chain connects TRBV20-1 to TRBJ2-3, with unresolved D. The CDR3 sequence is 14 residues long. In germline, CDR1 is DFQATT, CDR2 SNEGSKA (reference sequence). The V and J ends lost 2 bases and 0 bases respectively, with 9 bases between them. CDR3 sequence: CSARLGGSTDTQYF. The CDR3 nucleotides are TGCAGTGCTAGACTAGGCGGAAGCACAGATACGCAGTATTTT.

This clonotype was observed at least ten times. The rearrangement joins TRBV12-3 or TRBV12-4 to TRBJ2-2; D tentatively reads TRBD1 or TRBD2 (5 bases each). This CDR3 comprises 14 residues. V was clipped by 7 bases and J by 3 bases, with 12 bases between them. CDR3 loop: CASMGPTDTGELFF. The CDR3 DNA is TGTGCCAGCATGGGACCCACAGACACCGGGGAGCTGTTTTTT.

This clonotype was detected ten times or more. CDR3 sequence (DNA): TGTGCCAGCAGCTTGACAGGGGTGGTAGGCTACACCTTC. Amino acids: CASSLTGVVGYTF. This chain links TRBV7-2 with TRBJ1-2; 8 positions match TRBD1. The trim removed 3 bases at V and 8 bases at J, leaving 5 bases unmatched. This CDR3 is 13 amino acids long. Germline V lookup: CDR1 SGHTA, CDR2 FQGNSA.

The chain couples TRBV6-1 to TRBJ2-2; 11 nucleotides match TRBD2. V lost 6 bases to trimming and J lost 7 bases; unmatched junction nucleotides: 13. The CDR3 loop spans 17 amino acids. CDR1 is MNHNS, CDR2 SASEGT, per germline. The CDR3 loop reads CASSSQPGTSGGGELFF. DNA of the CDR3: TGTGCCAGCAGCTCCCAACCCGGGACTAGCGGTGGCGGGGAGCTGTTTTTT.

This chain connects TRBV19 to TRBJ1-5, with unresolved D. Trimming removed 7 bases at V and 4 bases at J, with 17 bases between. The CDR3 is made up of 15 amino acids. Germline V lookup: CDR1 LNHDA, CDR2 SQIVND (reference sequence). CDR3 in amino acids: CASTSSGGGNQPQHF. The CDR3 region has the DNA TGTGCCAGTACTAGCTCGGGTGGCGGGAATCAGCCCCAGCATTTT.

The chain joins TRBV4-3 to TRBJ2-7, with D unresolved. The CDR3 is 13 residues long. V lost 0 bases and J 9 bases, leaving 12 bases between the germline ends. Germline CDR1 and CDR2: LGHNA and YSLEER. CDR3 DNA sequence: TGCGCCAGCAGCCAAGACAGGCTCCTTGGGCAGTACTTC. It specifies CASSQDRLLGQYF.

This clonotype was seen more than once but under ten times. This chain joins TRBV5-4 and TRBJ2-1; 14 bases agree with TRBD2. V shed 1 base and J 5 bases; nucleotides not matched to a gene: 26. CDR3 length equals 24 residues. Germline V gives CDR1 SGHNT, CDR2 YYREEE (reference sequence). CDR3 residues: CASSLSPQGAGLAGGFVTHNEQFF. In DNA, the CDR3 is TGTGCCAGCAGCTTGAGTCCACAGGGGGCCGGACTAGCGGGAGGATTTGTAACGCACAATGAGCAGTTCTTC.

This clonotype was counted only a few times. V usage is TRBV20-1 and J usage is TRBJ2-7; D is perhaps TRBD2 (6 bases). V lost 3 bases and J lost 6, with 24 bases in between. The CDR3 has 16 residues. Germline CDR1 DFQATT, CDR2 SNEGSKA (reference sequence). DNA of the CDR3: TGCAGTGCTAGCCTGGCTCGGGACTCCGGATTCCCCGAGCAGTACTTC. This codes for CSASLARDSGFPEQYF.

This clonotype was detected many times. This chain connects TRBV29-1 to TRBJ1-4; TRBD1 is a possible D gene (5 bases). Trimming took 4 bases from V and 0 from J, leaving 9 bases between them. Germline values: CDR1 SQVTM, CDR2 ANQGSEA. The CDR3 totals 14 residues. In DNA form, the CDR3 reads TGCAGCGTTGGTGGGGGTGCAACTAATGAAAAACTGTTTTTT. Residues: CSVGGGATNEKLFF.

This clonotype has a count of ten or more. This chain links TRBV12-3 or TRBV12-4 with TRBJ2-7; D might be TRBD1 (6 bases). Trimming took off 5 bases at V and 7 bases at J, with 12 bases between the two ends. The CDR3 contains 12 residues. DNA of the CDR3: TGTGCCAGCAGTCACAGGGCCGTGGAGCAGTACTTC. It translates to CASSHRAVEQYF.

This clonotype was detected only a few times. The CDR3 region has the DNA TGTGCCAGCAGTTTCTGGCGGTGGGGGGGGTTCTTC. Translating it yields CASSFWRWGGFF. V gene TRBV12-3 or TRBV12-4 combines with J gene TRBJ2-1, with TRBD2 matching 7 bases. With V trimmed by 3 bases and J by 15 bases, 8 bases remained unmatched. CDR3 length: 12 residues.

V and J are TRBV10-3 and TRBJ2-3; D tentatively reads TRBD1 or TRBD2 (5 bases each). Germline loops: CDR1 ENHRY, CDR2 SYGVKD. V lost 4 bases to trimming and J lost 1 base, with 12 bases between them. CDR3 length: 15 residues. The CDR3 loop is CAISGTRGGTDTQYF. The CDR3 DNA sequence: TGTGCCATCAGTGGTACTAGGGGCGGCACAGATACGCAGTATTTT.

There are a few counts of this clonotype. This chain joins TRBV20-1 and TRBJ2-7, with a weak D call TRBD1 (6 bases). Germline CDR1 reads DFQATT; CDR2 reads SNEGSKA (reference sequence). This CDR3 is 14 amino acids long. V was cut by 3 bases and J by 1 base, with 13 bases left in between. The CDR3 nucleotides are TGCAGTGCTAGTAGGGGGATATGGTCCTACGAGCAGTACTTC. This sequence encodes CSASRGIWSYEQYF.

This clonotype was found many times. V and J are TRBV20-1 and TRBJ2-1; 9 bases are shared with TRBD2. Germline-derived CDR1 and CDR2 are DFQATT and SNEGSKA (reference sequence). The CDR3 is made up of 14 amino acids. J gave up 7 bases and V 5 bases, and 9 bases lay outside the gene matches. The CDR3 spells CSAQSGGPLNEQFF. The CDR3 DNA sequence: TGCAGTGCTCAGAGCGGGGGGCCTTTAAATGAGCAGTTCTTC.